The present T cell receptor beta chain was sequenced within a study of blood T cell repertoires in COVID-19. Per the original methods: Amplification of reference gene primers was used by the study to estimate nucleated cell counts. Some clones are missing from TCRdb's copy, which holds only in-frame ones; the method was immunoSEQ multiplex PCR. The DNA was the basis for D and trimming; V, J and clone size are from that table. This sample has 160,000 or so clones, with over 70% found just once. From germline, CDR1 is SGHTA and CDR2 FQGTGA. V gave up 0 bases and J gave up 5 bases, with 11 bases separating them. The CDR3 is 14 amino acids.

This chain links TRBV7-3 with TRBJ2-7; D is perhaps TRBD1 (5 bases). The TCR was taken from a woman aged 40-49 years with acute COVID-19. Sequencing used PBMCs or T cells enriched from blood (not recorded which). In nucleotides, the CDR3 is TGTGCCAGCAGCTTAACCCCAGGGTTGGACGAGCAGTACTTC. Amino acid sequence: CASSLTPGLDEQYF.